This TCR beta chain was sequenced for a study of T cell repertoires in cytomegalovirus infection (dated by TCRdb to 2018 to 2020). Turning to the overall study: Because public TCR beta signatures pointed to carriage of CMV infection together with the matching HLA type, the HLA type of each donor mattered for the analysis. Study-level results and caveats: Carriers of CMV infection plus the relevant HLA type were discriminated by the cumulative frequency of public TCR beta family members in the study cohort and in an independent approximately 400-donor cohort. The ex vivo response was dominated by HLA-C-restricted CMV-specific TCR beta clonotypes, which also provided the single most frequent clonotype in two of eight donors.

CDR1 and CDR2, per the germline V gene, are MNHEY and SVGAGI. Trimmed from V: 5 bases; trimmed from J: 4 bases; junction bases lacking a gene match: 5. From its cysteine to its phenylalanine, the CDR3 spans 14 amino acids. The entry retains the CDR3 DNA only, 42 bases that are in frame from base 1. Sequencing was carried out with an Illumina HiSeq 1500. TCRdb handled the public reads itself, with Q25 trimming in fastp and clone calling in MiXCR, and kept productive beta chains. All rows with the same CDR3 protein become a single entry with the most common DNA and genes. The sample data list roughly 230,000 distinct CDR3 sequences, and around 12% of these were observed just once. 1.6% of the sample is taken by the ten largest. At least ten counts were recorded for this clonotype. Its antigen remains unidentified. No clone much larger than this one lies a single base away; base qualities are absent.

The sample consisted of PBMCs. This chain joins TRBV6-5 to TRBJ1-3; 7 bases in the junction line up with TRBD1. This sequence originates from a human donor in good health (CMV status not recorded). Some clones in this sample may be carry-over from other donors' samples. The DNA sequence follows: TGTGCCAGCAGTAGCCAGGACAGGGGAAACACCATATATTTT. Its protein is CASSSQDRGNTIYF.